The 27 T cell receptor beta chains in this list originate from one sample, sequenced in a study of shared clonotypes between healthy human individuals. Generated by immunoSEQ multiplex PCR, the TCRdb table keeps only in-frame clones and is missing some. The sample contains roughly 2.2 million clones, around 92% of which appear only once. The material sequenced was naive CD4+ T cells from PBMCs. Documented subset: CD45RA+ positively selected. The receptors here all came from a man younger than 30 in good health. Some clones in this sample may be carry-over from other donors' samples.

The table lists this clone with a few counts. V gene TRBV28 combines with J gene TRBJ2-1; D is ambiguous. V lost 3 bases and J lost 8, with 11 bases in between. Per the germline V gene, CDR1 is MDHEN and CDR2 is SYDVKM. CDR3 length: 13 amino acids. The CDR3: CASSLVLGHEQFF. CDR3 in DNA: TGTGCCAGCAGTTTGGTTCTCGGCCATGAGCAGTTCTTC.

The chain couples TRBV5-1 to TRBJ2-6, with TRBD1 matching over 7 bases. Germline V gene data show CDR1 as SGHRS and CDR2 as YFSETQ. There are 18 residues in the CDR3. Unmatched junction bases numbered 8, after V lost 2 bases and J lost 0 bases. CDR3 nucleotide sequence: TGCGCCAGCAGCTTTGCGACAGGGATCAACTCTGGGGCCAACGTCCTGACTTTC. Residues: CASSFATGINSGANVLTF.

The V gene is TRBV5-4, the J gene TRBJ2-7; 8 bases fit TRBD1. The V gene end was trimmed by 4 bases and the J gene end by 2 bases; junction bases not matched to a gene: 8. CDR3 size: 15 residues. Germline CDR1 and CDR2: SGHNT and YYREEE (reference sequence). CDR3 residues: CASSQGQGSPYEQYF. In DNA form, the CDR3 reads TGTGCCAGCAGCCAAGGACAGGGTAGTCCCTACGAGCAGTACTTC.

The chain couples TRBV19 to TRBJ1-4; 7 nucleotides line up with TRBD1. This CDR3 spans 13 amino acids. Germline CDR1 is LNHDA and CDR2 is SQIVND (reference sequence). V lost 7 bases to trimming and J lost 5 bases; unmatched junction nucleotides: 4. The CDR3 protein is CASIETGNEKLFF. The CDR3 DNA follows: TGTGCCAGTATTGAGACAGGGAATGAAAAACTGTTTTTT.

The chain employs TRBV27 and TRBJ2-7; tentatively, D is TRBD1 (5 bases). The V gene's germline CDR1 is MNHEY and CDR2 SMNVEV (reference sequence). This CDR3 has 13 residues. Trimming stripped 4 bases from V and 6 bases from J, with 13 bases between. CDR3 protein: CASSSPGRIEQYF. In nucleotides, the CDR3 is TGTGCCAGCAGTTCCCCAGGGCGGATCGAGCAGTACTTC.

V gene TRBV5-1 combines with J gene TRBJ2-7, with D hard to call. Trimming left V 2 bases short and J 1 base short, with 7 bases between. Looked up from germline, CDR1 is SGHRS and CDR2 is YFSETQ. This CDR3 spans 13 amino acids. DNA of the CDR3: TGCGCCAGCAGCTTCCTGGGGTCCTACGAGCAGTACTTC. Encoded protein: CASSFLGSYEQYF.

The J gene is TRBJ1-2, the V gene TRBV10-3, with D hard to call. CDR1 ENHRY and CDR2 SYGVKD come from the germline V gene. The CDR3 is 13 residues long. V was trimmed by 7 bases and J by 4 bases, leaving 13 bases between them. This CDR3 reads CAITFTAGYGYTF. Here the CDR3 DNA reads TGTGCCATCACATTCACCGCGGGCTATGGCTACACCTTC.

The rearrangement links TRBV28 to TRBJ2-3; TRBD1 matches 9 bases. Per the germline V gene, CDR1 is MDHEN and CDR2 is SYDVKM. V trimming: 7 bases; J trimming: 6 bases; junction bases outside the gene matches: 11. This CDR3 has 15 residues. CDR3 sequence (DNA): TGTGCCAGCACCACAGGGGGCGCCACCCCGGATACGCAGTATTTT. Amino acid sequence: CASTTGGATPDTQYF.

The J gene is TRBJ1-1, the V gene TRBV7-9; D remains unclear. In germline, CDR1 is SEHNR, CDR2 FQNEAQ (reference sequence). The V end was cut by 0 bases, the J end by 8 bases, with 7 bases between. This CDR3 has 12 residues. The CDR3: CASSLASGEAFF. The CDR3 coding sequence is TGTGCCAGCAGCTTAGCTTCTGGGGAAGCTTTCTTT. The entire variable domain, with the rest obtained from reference TRBV7-9 and TRBJ1-1, is as follows: DTGVSQNPRHKITKRGQNVTFRCDPISEHNRLYWYRQTLGQGPEFLTYFQNEAQLEKSRLLSDRFSAERPKGSFSTLEIQRTEQGDSAMYLCASSLASGEAFFGQGTRLTVV.

V is TRBV28 and J is TRBJ2-7, with 8 bases matching TRBD1. V lost 4 bases to trimming and J lost 6 bases; unmatched junction nucleotides: 8. CDR3 length: 14 amino acids. Germline assignment: CDR1 MDHEN and CDR2 SYDVKM. The CDR3 loop is CASSSPGQGSEQYF. The CDR3 coding sequence is TGTGCCAGCAGTTCCCCCGGACAGGGCTCCGAGCAGTACTTC.

This chain joins TRBV15 and TRBJ1-3, with D unresolved. The germline V gene has CDR1 LNHNV and CDR2 YYDKDF (reference sequence). V lost 0 bases to trimming and J lost 4 bases, with 13 bases between them. The CDR3 spans 16 residues. The chain's CDR3 is CATSRDRGVSGNTIYF. The CDR3 DNA follows: TGTGCCACCAGCAGAGATCGCGGGGTCTCAGGAAACACCATATATTTT.

V is TRBV4-2 and J is TRBJ1-5; D is perhaps TRBD1 (5 bases). Germline CDR1 and CDR2: LGHNA and YNFKEQ. The CDR3 is 14 amino acids. V was pared by 6 bases and J by 3 bases, with 12 bases between. The CDR3: CASSQGGYNQPQHF. CDR3 nucleotides: TGTGCCAGCAGTCAGGGAGGGTACAATCAGCCCCAGCATTTT.

The V call is TRBV6-5, the J call TRBJ1-1, with D uncertain. Germline loops: CDR1 MNHEY, CDR2 SVGAGI. The CDR3 covers 11 residues. V was clipped by 10 bases and J by 11 bases, with 17 bases between them. Here the CDR3 reads CATARGPGAFF. DNA for the CDR3: TGTGCCACCGCCCGTGGTCCCGGGGCTTTCTTT.

The CDR3 sequence: CASSPQGGENEKLFF. CDR3 in DNA: TGTGCCAGCAGTCCTCAGGGCGGAGAGAATGAAAAACTGTTTTTT. The chain is built from TRBV2 and TRBJ1-4, with TRBD1 as a possible D gene (5 bases). Trimming took off 5 bases at V and 5 bases at J, with 15 bases between the two ends. CDR1 is SNHLY, CDR2 FYNNEI, per germline. The length of the CDR3 is 15 residues.

The J gene is TRBJ2-7, the V gene TRBV5-4; D remains unclear. The CDR3 runs 11 residues. CDR1 SGHNT and CDR2 YYREEE come from the germline V gene (reference sequence). Trimming left V 0 bases short and J 13 bases short, with 11 bases between. The CDR3, as DNA: TGTGCCAGCAGCTTGGGACCATGGGAATACTTC. It specifies CASSLGPWEYF.

CDR3 sequence (DNA): TGTGCCACCAGCAGAGGCGCAACTAACTATGGCTACACCTTC. Translating gives CATSRGATNYGYTF. The chain links TRBV15 to TRBJ1-2; D unresolved. Germline CDR1 and CDR2: LNHNV and YYDKDF (reference sequence). Deletions cut 1 base from V and 0 bases from J, with 6 bases between. The CDR3 spans 14 residues.

The J gene is TRBJ2-1, the V gene TRBV2, with D possibly TRBD2 on 5 matching bases. Germline CDR1 reads SNHLY; CDR2 reads FYNNEI. The CDR3 length is 18 residues. V was trimmed by 3 bases and J by 5 bases, leaving 23 bases between them. The CDR3: CASSEAPPLASPHNEQFF. DNA of the CDR3: TGTGCCAGCAGTGAGGCTCCGCCTCTAGCTTCTCCCCACAATGAGCAGTTCTTC.

Remarks on this clone: The identical CDR3 is also encoded by other nucleotide sequences in the sample. The CDR3, as DNA: TGTGCCAGCAGTCGATATCAGCCCCAGCATTTT. This translates into CASSRYQPQHF. The chain uses TRBV28 and TRBJ1-5; D remains unclear. V was pared by 5 bases and J by 5 bases, with 4 bases between. Germline CDR1 and CDR2: MDHEN and SYDVKM. The CDR3 contains 11 residues.

A note on this clone: One end of the junction is discordant with germline, which a read error may explain. Other DNA sequences of this sample code for an identical CDR3. V is TRBV27 and J is TRBJ1-2; 7 bases match TRBD1. Germline-derived CDR1 and CDR2 are MNHEY and SMNVEV (reference sequence). The CDR3 is 14 residues long. The CDR3 region has the DNA TGTGCCAGCAGTCGACAGGGATTCTTCTATGGCTATACCTTC. This sequence encodes CASSRQGFFYGYTF.

This clone was observed a handful of times. The CDR3 loop is CASRVTGDNQPQHF. The CDR3 DNA reads TGTGCCAGTAGAGTCACCGGGGACAATCAGCCCCAGCATTTT. The chain combines TRBV19 with TRBJ1-5; D ambiguous. The CDR3 covers 14 residues. Germline V lookup: CDR1 LNHDA, CDR2 SQIVND (reference sequence). Trimming took off 6 bases at V and 3 bases at J, with 12 bases between the two ends.

On this clone itself: Different DNA sequences within this sample yield the same CDR3. This chain links TRBV28 with TRBJ1-2, with no clear D. The V and J ends lost 5 bases and 8 bases respectively, with 15 bases between them. CDR1 and CDR2 from the germline V gene are MDHEN and SYDVKM. CDR3 size: 13 residues. CDR3 DNA: TGTGCCAGCAGTCCCCCCCGGGGTCACGGCTACACCTTC. Its translation is CASSPPRGHGYTF.

The chain employs TRBV5-4 and TRBJ2-3, with a weak D call TRBD1 (5 bases). CDR1 is SGHNT and CDR2 is YYREEE in the germline V gene (reference sequence). V was clipped by 2 bases and J by 2 bases, with 12 bases between them. This CDR3 comprises 15 residues. The CDR3 sequence is CASSLSADNTDTQYF. In DNA, the CDR3 is TGTGCCAGCAGCTTAAGCGCGGACAACACAGATACGCAGTATTTT.

The rearrangement joins TRBV5-1 to TRBJ2-5; 7 nucleotides line up with TRBD1. The CDR3 extends over 16 amino acids. With 4 bases clipped from V and 2 bases from J, the junction kept 11 bases outside the gene matches. Germline values: CDR1 SGHRS, CDR2 YFSETQ. CDR3 in DNA: TGCGCCAGCAGCGTGGGACGGGACAGCCTTCAAGAGACCCAGTACTTC. It is translated as CASSVGRDSLQETQYF.

The rearrangement uses TRBV28 and TRBJ1-3; unclear D gene. This CDR3 spans 15 amino acids. The V end lost 7 bases, the J end lost 2 bases, and 15 bases lay between the germline ends. Germline V lookup: CDR1 MDHEN, CDR2 SYDVKM. The CDR3 sequence: CASTADGKTGNTIYF. In DNA form, the CDR3 reads TGTGCCAGCACCGCTGACGGCAAGACTGGAAACACCATATATTTT.

The J gene is TRBJ1-3, the V gene TRBV28, with D hard to call. The CDR3 contains 14 residues. CDR1 MDHEN and CDR2 SYDVKM come from the germline V gene. V lost 8 bases and J 0 bases, leaving 11 bases between the germline ends. This CDR3 reads CASRRRDSGNTIYF. The CDR3 bases are TGTGCCAGCCGGCGGAGGGACTCTGGAAACACCATATATTTT.

V usage is TRBV30 and J usage is TRBJ1-5; no reliable D call. Per the germline V gene, CDR1 is GTSNPN and CDR2 is SVGIG (reference sequence). Trimming removed 4 bases at V and 5 bases at J, with 12 bases between. The CDR3 spans 13 residues. The CDR3 reads CAWTENTDQPQHF. DNA for the CDR3: TGTGCCTGGACGGAGAACACAGATCAGCCCCAGCATTTT.

In its sample, this clone was seen once. V gene TRBV6-4 combines with J gene TRBJ1-3, with D unresolved. This CDR3 region has 11 residues. The V and J ends lost 7 bases and 8 bases respectively, with 9 bases between them. CDR1 MRHNA and CDR2 SNTAGT come from the germline V gene. The CDR3 sequence: CASIYEYTIYF. CDR3 DNA sequence: TGTGCCAGCATTTATGAATACACCATATATTTT.